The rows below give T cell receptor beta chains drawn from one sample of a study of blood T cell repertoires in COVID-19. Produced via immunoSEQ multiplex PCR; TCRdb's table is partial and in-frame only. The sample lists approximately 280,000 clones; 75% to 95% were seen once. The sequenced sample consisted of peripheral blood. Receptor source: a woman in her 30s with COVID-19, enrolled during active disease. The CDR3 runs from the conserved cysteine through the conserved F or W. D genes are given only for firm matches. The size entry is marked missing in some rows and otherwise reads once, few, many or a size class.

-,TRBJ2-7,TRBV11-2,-,CASSLDLDRRGVGQYF,TGTGCCAGCAGCTTAGATCTCGACCGGAGGGGAGTTGGGCAGTACTTC
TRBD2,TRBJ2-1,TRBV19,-,CASSTTGTSGSPSFKWDNEQFF,TGTGCCAGTAGTACCACTGGGACTAGCGGGAGTCCTTCCTTTAAATGGGACAATGAGCAGTTCTTC
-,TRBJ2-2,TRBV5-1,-,CASSLRTGRGTGELFF,TGCGCCAGCAGCTTGAGAACAGGGAGGGGCACCGGGGAGCTGTTTTTT
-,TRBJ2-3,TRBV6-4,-,CASSDGEPDTQYF,TGTGCCAGCAGTGACGGGGAGCCAGATACGCAGTATTTT
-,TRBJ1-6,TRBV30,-,CAWSVLAQGLQGGSPLHF,TGTGCCTGGAGTGTACTAGCCCAGGGCCTCCAGGGTGGTTCACCCCTCCACTTT
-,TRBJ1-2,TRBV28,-,CASSLVQGNYTF,TGTGCCAGCAGTTTAGTCCAGGGGAACTACACCTTC
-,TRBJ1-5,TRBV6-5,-,CASSRTADQPQHF,TGTGCCAGCAGTCGGACAGCCGATCAGCCCCAGCATTTT
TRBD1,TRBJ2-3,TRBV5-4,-,CASSQQGSTDTQYF,TGTGCCAGCAGTCAACAGGGGAGCACAGATACGCAGTATTTT
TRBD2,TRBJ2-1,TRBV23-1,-,CASSQSFRGSDNEQFF,TGCGCCAGCAGTCAATCGTTCCGCGGGAGTGACAATGAGCAGTTCTTC
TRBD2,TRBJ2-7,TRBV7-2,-,CASSLDLAGGGEQYF,TGTGCCAGCAGCTTAGATCTAGCGGGAGGAGGTGAGCAGTACTTC
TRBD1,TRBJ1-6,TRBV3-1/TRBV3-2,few,CASSRETGGLSSYNSPLHF,TGTGCCAGCAGCCGGGAGACAGGGGGATTAAGCTCCTATAATTCACCCCTCCACTTT
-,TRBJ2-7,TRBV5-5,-,CASSLGYQGRRYEQYF,TGTGCCAGCAGTTTAGGTTACCAGGGGCGTAGGTACGAGCAGTACTTC
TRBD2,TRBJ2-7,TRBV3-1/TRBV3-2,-,CASSQAPRREASYEQYF,TGTGCCAGCAGCCAAGCCCCCCGGCGGGAGGCCTCCTACGAGCAGTACTTC
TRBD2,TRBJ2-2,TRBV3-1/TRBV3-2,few,CASSLGLAGGGSTGELFF,TGTGCCAGCAGCCTGGGACTAGCGGGAGGGGGATCCACCGGGGAGCTGTTTTTT
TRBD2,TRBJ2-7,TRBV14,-,CASSRKLAGDEQYF,TGTGCCAGCAGCCGTAAACTAGCGGGAGACGAGCAGTACTTC
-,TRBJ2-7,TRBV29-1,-,CSVGGGRTYEQYF,TGCAGCGTTGGGGGAGGAAGGACCTACGAGCAGTACTTC
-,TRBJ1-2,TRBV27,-,CASCPGVNYGYTF,TGTGCCAGCTGTCCGGGAGTTAACTATGGCTACACCTTC
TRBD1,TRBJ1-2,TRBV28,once,CASSLRATGVGYGYTF,TGTGCCAGCAGTTTGCGAGCGACAGGGGTCGGGTATGGCTACACCTTC
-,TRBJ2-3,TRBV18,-,CASSPRAATDTQYF,TGTGCCAGCTCACCACGGGCTGCCACAGATACGCAGTATTTT
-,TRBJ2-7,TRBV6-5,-,CASSRTGYEQYF,TGTGCCAGCAGTAGAACAGGGTATGAGCAGTACTTC
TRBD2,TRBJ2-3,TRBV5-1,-,CASSLATSGSTDTQYF,TGCGCCAGCAGCTTGGCGACTAGCGGGAGCACAGATACGCAGTATTTT
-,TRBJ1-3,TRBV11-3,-,CASSPGRGNTIYF,TGTGCCAGCAGTCCCGGACGGGGGAACACCATATATTTT
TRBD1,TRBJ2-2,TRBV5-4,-,CASSLAGGLSGELFF,TGTGCCAGCAGCTTGGCAGGGGGCTTATCCGGGGAGCTGTTTTTT
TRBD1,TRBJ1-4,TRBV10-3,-,CAISEFDRAGTNEKLFF,TGTGCCATCAGTGAGTTTGACAGGGCGGGAACTAATGAAAAACTGTTTTTT
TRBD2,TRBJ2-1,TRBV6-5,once,CASSYTSGTSGRRFF,TGTGCCAGCAGTTACACCTCCGGGACTAGCGGGAGAAGGTTCTTC
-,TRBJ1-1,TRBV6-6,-,CASSSGLYTEAFF,TGTGCCAGCAGTTCCGGACTTTACACTGAAGCTTTCTTT
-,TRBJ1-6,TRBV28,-,CASSSGQLYNSPLHF,TGTGCCAGCAGTTCTGGACAGCTTTATAATTCACCCCTCCACTTT
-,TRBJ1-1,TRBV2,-,CASSALQGNTEAFF,TGTGCCAGCAGTGCGCTCCAGGGGAACACTGAAGCTTTCTTT
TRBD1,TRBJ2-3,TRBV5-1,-,CASSVRRQGDSTDTQYF,TGCGCCAGCAGCGTTAGGAGACAGGGGGACAGCACAGATACGCAGTATTTT
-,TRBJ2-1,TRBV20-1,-,CSASAGGGVNEQFF,TGCAGTGCTAGTGCAGGCGGAGGCGTTAATGAGCAGTTCTTC
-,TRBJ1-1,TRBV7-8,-,CASSPDSEAFF,TGTGCCAGCAGTCCGGACAGTGAAGCTTTCTTT
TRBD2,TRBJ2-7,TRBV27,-,CASSPSSGSTVEQYF,TGTGCCAGCAGTCCAAGTAGCGGGAGTACGGTCGAGCAGTACTTC
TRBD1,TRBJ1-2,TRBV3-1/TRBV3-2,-,CASSHGTDGYTF,TGTGCCAGCAGCCACGGGACAGACGGCTACACCTTC
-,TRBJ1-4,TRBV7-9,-,CASSFKEGPNEKLFF,TGTGCCAGCAGCTTCAAGGAGGGGCCTAATGAAAAACTGTTTTTT
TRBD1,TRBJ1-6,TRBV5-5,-,CASSLNTGGNSPLHF,TGTGCCAGCAGCTTGAACACAGGGGGTAATTCACCCCTCCACTTT
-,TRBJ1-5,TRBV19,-,CASSIRGGDQPQHF,TGTGCCAGTAGTATAAGAGGGGGGGATCAGCCCCAGCATTTT
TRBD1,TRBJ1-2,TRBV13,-,CASSLAGQGDYGYTF,TGTGCCAGCAGCTTAGCGGGACAGGGTGACTATGGCTACACCTTC
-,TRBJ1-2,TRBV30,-,CAWSAGGEGYTF,TGTGCCTGGAGTGCGGGGGGCGAAGGCTACACCTTC
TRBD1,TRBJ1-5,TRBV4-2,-,CASSRDRGTLQPQHF,TGTGCCAGCAGCCGGGACAGGGGAACGCTTCAGCCCCAGCATTTT
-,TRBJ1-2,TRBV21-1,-,CASIERGRALRYGYTF,TGTGCCAGCATCGAGCGGGGGAGGGCCCTCCGCTATGGCTACACCTTC
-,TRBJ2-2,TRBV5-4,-,CASSFGGAGELFF,TGTGCCAGCAGCTTCGGAGGGGCCGGGGAGCTGTTTTTT
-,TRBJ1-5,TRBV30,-,CAWSVWGREKPQHF,TGTGCCTGGAGTGTATGGGGGCGAGAGAAGCCCCAGCATTTT
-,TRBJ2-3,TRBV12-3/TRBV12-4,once,CASSLVSVQYF,TGTGCCAGCAGTTTAGTCTCGGTGCAGTATTTT
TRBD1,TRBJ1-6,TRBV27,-,CASSLVRGNSPLHF,TGTGCCAGCAGTTTGGTCAGGGGGAATTCACCCCTCCACTTT
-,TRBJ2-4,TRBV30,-,CAWSVETWTKNIQYF,TGTGCCTGGAGTGTGGAGACGTGGACCAAAAACATTCAGTACTTC
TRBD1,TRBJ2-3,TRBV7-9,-,CASSYGTATDTQYF,TGTGCCAGCAGCTATGGGACAGCCACAGATACGCAGTATTTT
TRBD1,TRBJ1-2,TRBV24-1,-,CATSGTGFNYGYTF,TGTGCCACCTCCGGGACAGGCTTCAACTATGGCTACACCTTC
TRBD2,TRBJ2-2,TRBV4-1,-,CASSHLDGAGGRELFF,TGCGCCAGCAGCCATCTTGATGGAGCGGGAGGCCGGGAGCTGTTTTTT
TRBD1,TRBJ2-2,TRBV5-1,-,CASRPGQGGAGELFF,TGCGCCAGCAGGCCGGGACAGGGTGGCGCCGGGGAGCTGTTTTTT